The T cell receptor (beta chain) under discussion was sequenced for a study of siplizumab effects on memory and regulatory T cells (dated by TCRdb to about 2019). Some background on the complete study: The study examined how the anti-CD2 antibody siplizumab affects alloreactive T-cell subsets in allogeneic mixed lymphocyte reactions built from human PBMCs. Summary of the overall study and its limitations: Unstimulated naive T cells appeared to be more diverse than memory T cells, and naive cells seemed to make a substantial contribution to the alloresponse. Whether proliferating Tregs from siplizumab cultures actually had suppressive function was not functionally confirmed. Among mappable alloreactive CD4+ clones, the Treg-derived fraction averaged around 70% with siplizumab versus about 27% in control reactions. Because sequences below about 10^-5 frequency were poorly captured, only a minor fraction of alloreactive clones could be mapped to unstimulated subsets. The cumulative frequency of alloreactive sequences traceable to unstimulated CD4+ memory T cells was significantly reduced by siplizumab. Roughly 75-97% of proliferating CD4+ or CD8+ clones could not be assigned a naive or memory phenotype.

Worth noting for this clone: This clone's antigen is unknown. No base qualities exist here, and no much larger clone lies one base off it.

Library preparation used the immunoSEQ multiplex PCR assay. Roughly 100,000 TCR templates per sample were assayed by the deep sequencing platform. Genomic DNA extracted from sorted T cells was used for TCRbeta CDR3 sequencing. As for the authors' bioinformatics: The R programming language was used for the clonal analysis of the TCRbeta CDR3 data. Unstimulated samples were compared with post-reaction CFSE-low samples to define alloreactive CD4+ and CD8+ clones. Alloreactive CD4+ clones were assigned to regulatory or non-regulatory origin by matching sequences to sorted unstimulated Treg and non-Treg repertoires. The source is immuneACCESS, and TCRdb retained only in-frame sequences with V and J called. Part of the clones is not carried over; for the studies checked, unresolved V genes explain less than half of this, and the remainder is unexplained. V, J and clone size were drawn from that table, and D and trimming were deduced from the DNA. The sample table contains 100,000 or so clones; only one count was recorded for approximately 92% of them. The ten top clones hold 2.6% of the sample.

Sorted unstimulated T cells and proliferating T cells recovered from mixed lymphocyte reactions underwent TCRbeta CDR3 sequencing. Fresh whole blood from approximately ten HLA-typed healthy donors was used to isolate PBMCs. In the germline V gene (reference sequence), CDR1 corresponds to MNHNY and CDR2 to SVGAGI. The CDR3 contains 15 residues, cysteine and phenylalanine counted. The entry retains the CDR3 DNA only, 45 bases that are in frame from base 1. Trimming takes 8 bases from V and 3 bases from J, and the germline ends sit 18 bases apart. This clonotype was sampled from a human donor in good health. Some clones in this sample may be carry-over from other donors' samples. The chain is made from TRBV6-6 and TRBJ2-3; the D region is possibly TRBD1 or TRBD2, each matching across 6 bases. Sequencing input: CD4+ T cells sorted from blood. The CDR3 region reads CASLERGRWTDTQYF. The sequenced DNA: TGTGCCAGCCTAGAGAGGGGGAGGTGGACAGATACGCAGTATTTT.